These T cell receptor beta chains were read from a single sample in a study of shared clonotypes between healthy human individuals. Produced via immunoSEQ multiplex PCR; TCRdb's table is partial and in-frame only. The data show over 2 million clones, about 95% seen once. Specimen: naive CD8+ T cells sorted from blood. The receptors were gathered from a man between 18 and 35 years old in good health. The CDR3 runs from the conserved cysteine through the conserved F or W. The D gene is left open where the match is weak. Not every row has a clone size; where given, it reads once, few, many or a size class.

>.|TRBJ2-7|.|TRBV4-1
TGCGCCAGCAGCCAAGGGCCCACAGGGAGATCCGAGCAGTACTTC
CASSQGPTGRSEQYF
>.|TRBJ1-1|.|TRBV30
TGTGCCTGGAGTGTCGGGGCTTGGGCTTTCTTT
CAWSVGAWAFF
>.|TRBJ2-2|.|TRBV6-5
TGTGCCAGCAGTTACCGGCTAGCTTATGCCGGGGAGCTGTTTTTT
CASSYRLAYAGELFF
>TRBD1|TRBJ1-1|.|TRBV29-1
TGCAGCGTTATCCTGGGGACAGATAACACTGAAGCTTTCTTT
CSVILGTDNTEAFF
>.|TRBJ1-6|once|TRBV21-1
TGTGCCATCCTGGACAGGGAAAATTCACCCCTCCACTTT
CAILDRENSPLHF
>.|TRBJ2-5|.|TRBV7-9
TGTGCCAGCAGCTTACTAGTCGTCCTTGGGGAAGAGACCCAGTACTTC
CASSLLVVLGEETQYF
>.|TRBJ2-7|once|TRBV5-8
TGTGCCAGCAGCTTGGGGCATTTGTACGAGCAGTACTTC
CASSLGHLYEQYF
>TRBD1|TRBJ2-5|.|TRBV7-8
TGTGCCAGCAGCGGGACAGCAAATCAAGAGACCCAGTACTTC
CASSGTANQETQYF
>.|TRBJ1-2|.|TRBV11-2
TGTGCCAGCAGCTTAGATGGAACGGGATCGAGAGGCTACACCTTC
CASSLDGTGSRGYTF
>.|TRBJ2-2|once|TRBV7-9
TGTGCCAGCAGCGGGGAGATGGAAAACACCGGGGAGCTGTTTTTT
CASSGEMENTGELFF
>.|TRBJ1-1|.|TRBV5-6
TGTGCCAGCAGCTGGGGGCCAAACACTGAAGCTTTCTTT
CASSWGPNTEAFF
>TRBD1|TRBJ1-4|.|TRBV6-1
TGTGCCAGCAGAGAGACAGGGGCGGGTGAAAAACTGTTTTTT
CASRETGAGEKLFF
>.|TRBJ1-6|.|TRBV7-8
TGTGCCAGCAGCTTAGCGATAGTGAATTCACCCCTCCACTTT
CASSLAIVNSPLHF
>.|TRBJ2-7|.|TRBV30
TGTGCCTGGAGTGGAATAAGTTCGTCCTACGAGCAGTACTTC
CAWSGISSSYEQYF
>TRBD1|TRBJ1-4|.|TRBV7-6
TGTGCCAGCAGCTTAGGCACAGGGGTTGGTGAAAAACTGTTTTTT
CASSLGTGVGEKLFF
>.|TRBJ2-1|once|TRBV10-3
TGTGCCATCAGTGAAGGGGGAAGCTACAATGAGCAGTTCTTC
CAISEGGSYNEQFF
>TRBD1|TRBJ1-6|few|TRBV2
TGTGCCAGCATCAGGACAGGGGATAATTCACCCCTCCACTTT
CASIRTGDNSPLHF
>TRBD2|TRBJ2-7|.|TRBV15
TGTGCCACCAGCTCCGGACTAGCGGGAGACAAGCAGTACTTC
CATSSGLAGDKQYF
>.|TRBJ1-1|.|TRBV9
TGTGCCAGCAGCGTAGGAACGGAGATGAACACTGAAGCTTTCTTT
CASSVGTEMNTEAFF
>.|TRBJ2-7|.|TRBV7-9
TGTGCCAGCAGCCCTTGGCAGGGAGTGAACGAGCAGTACTTC
CASSPWQGVNEQYF
>.|TRBJ1-4|.|TRBV14
TGTGCCAGCAGCCAAGGTACAGGGAGGCTGTTTTTT
CASSQGTGRLFF
>.|TRBJ2-5|.|TRBV27
TGTGCCAGCAGTTTATGGGGACAGACCGCGGGGGAGACCCAGTACTTC
CASSLWGQTAGETQYF
>.|TRBJ1-5|.|TRBV19
TGTGCCAGTAGTATAGTCCTTGATGGGGAAGGCGTTGGAAGGGCCCAGCATTTT
CASSIVLDGEGVGRAQHF
>.|TRBJ2-1|.|TRBV9
TGTGCCAGCAGCGCTTCCCACTGGGGAGAGCAGTTCTTC
CASSASHWGEQFF
>.|TRBJ1-4|.|TRBV27
TGTGCCAGCAGTTTATCGGCAGGCGGGTGGGAAAAACTGTTTTTT
CASSLSAGGWEKLFF
>TRBD2|TRBJ2-1|.|TRBV6-5
TGTGCCACCGGACTAGCGGGAGCGGGTGAGCAGTTCTTC
CATGLAGAGEQFF
>.|TRBJ1-1|.|TRBV2
TGTGCCAGCATACGCCTAGGCGCTGAAGCTTTCTTT
CASIRLGAEAFF
>TRBD2|TRBJ2-5|.|TRBV2
TGTGCCAGCCACAAGCGGGGACAAGAGACCCAGTACTTC
CASHKRGQETQYF
>.|TRBJ2-1|.|TRBV9
TGTGCCAGCAGCGACACCCCTGGACCCAGCTCCTACAATGAGCAGTTCTTC
CASSDTPGPSSYNEQFF
>TRBD1|TRBJ1-2|once|TRBV2
TGTGCCAGCAGTACAGGGGGCAGCTATGGCTACACCTTC
CASSTGGSYGYTF
>.|TRBJ2-4|.|TRBV11-2
TGTGCCAGCAGCTTAGGGTCCGGGCCCGCAAACATTCAGTACTTC
CASSLGSGPANIQYF
>TRBD2|TRBJ2-1|.|TRBV12-5
TGTGCTAGTGGTTTGGCCCAAGGACTAGCAACACAGTTCTTC
CASGLAQGLATQFF
>.|TRBJ2-7|.|TRBV6-5
TGTGCCAGCAGTTACGCCCCTCGCAGTTCATACGAGCAGTACTTC
CASSYAPRSSYEQYF
>.|TRBJ2-1|.|TRBV5-4
TGTGCCAGCAGCTTGTGGGCGGGCCTCTCCTACAATGAGCAGTTCTTC
CASSLWAGLSYNEQFF
>.|TRBJ2-2|.|TRBV27
TGTGCCAGCAGTTTAGGGGATACCGGGGAGCTGTTTTTT
CASSLGDTGELFF
>.|TRBJ1-4|.|TRBV28
TGTGCCAGCAGTTTAGAGGAAGCAACTAATGAAAAACTGTTTTTT
CASSLEEATNEKLFF
>.|TRBJ1-1|.|TRBV7-6
TGTGCCAGCAGCTTACCGGGGATGAACACTGAAGCTTTCTTT
CASSLPGMNTEAFF
>.|TRBJ2-5|.|TRBV9
TGTGCCAGCAGCGTAACGACAGGCCAAGAGACCCAGTACTTC
CASSVTTGQETQYF
>.|TRBJ2-7|.|TRBV5-6
TGTGCCAGCAGCTTCGGAACCAGCTACGAGCAGTACTTC
CASSFGTSYEQYF
>.|TRBJ2-2|.|TRBV6-5
TGTGCCAGCAGTTACAGCAGGGGTGTCACCGGGGAGCTGTTTTTT
CASSYSRGVTGELFF
>.|TRBJ1-2|.|TRBV4-3
TGCGCCAGCAGCCAAGATGAGGGGGACGGCGCCCGAGGGAATGGCTACACCTTC
CASSQDEGDGARGNGYTF
>.|TRBJ2-7|.|TRBV9
TGTGCCAGCAGCGTAGGATCCAGCCCCGAGCAGTACTTC
CASSVGSSPEQYF
>TRBD1|TRBJ2-7|.|TRBV4-1
TGCGCCAGCAGCCAAGAGACAGGGGATCGGCCCGAGCAGTACTTC
CASSQETGDRPEQYF